One sample yielded the 18 T cell receptor delta chains listed below, sequenced in a study of gamma-delta T cells after stem cell transplantation. TCRdb redid clone calling on the RT-PCR reads using CATT. The repertoire has several thousand delta-chain clones, 16% of them found once; the top ten carry approximately 4.8%. The specimen sequenced was gamma-delta T cells. All receptors come from a human donor. It is not recorded whose cells these are; they may come from a transplant donor.

The chain links TRDV1 to TRDJ3, with 12 nucleotides matching TRDD3. Germline-derived CDR1 and CDR2 are TSWWSYY and QGS. J lost 1 base, V lost 4 bases, and 17 bases had no gene match. The CDR3 runs 23 residues. The CDR3 protein is CALGGPSYWGIPRRSWDTRQMFF. The CDR3, as DNA: TGTGCTCTTGGGGGACCTTCCTACTGGGGGATACCCCGAAGGTCCTGGGACACCCGACAGATGTTTTTC.

The chain links TRDV1 to TRDJ1, with TRDD3 matching 13 bases. Germline V gene data show CDR1 as TSWWSYY and CDR2 as QGS. The CDR3 covers 18 residues. V trimming: 4 bases; J trimming: 5 bases; junction bases outside the gene matches: 13. The CDR3 DNA sequence: TGTGCTCTTGGGGTTCCACTACTGGGGGATACGAGGTCAGATAAACTCATCTTT. The encoded protein is CALGVPLLGDTRSDKLIF.

As for this clone: A much larger clonotype is one base distant, so this may be a read error. CDR3 DNA sequence: TGTGCCTGTGACACTGGGGGATCCGCGTCCTGGGACACCCGACAGATGTTTTTC. As protein: CACDTGGSASWDTRQMFF. V gene TRDV2 combines with J gene TRDJ3, with 8 bases fitting TRDD3. The V gene end was trimmed by 1 base and the J gene end by 1 base; junction bases not matched to a gene: 5. Germline CDR1 GEAIGNYY, CDR2 EKD. The length of the CDR3 is 18 residues.

V usage is TRDV1 and J usage is TRDJ1, with D possibly being TRDD2 (8 bases). CDR3 length: 24 amino acids. CDR1 and CDR2 (germline): TSWWSYY, QGS. V gave up 3 bases and J gave up 0 bases, with 38 bases separating them. In DNA, the CDR3 is TGTGCTCTTGGGGACGGCCTTCCTAGCCTGCGACTGGGAGATGGGGGGATGTACACCGATAAACTCATCTTT. It specifies CALGDGLPSLRLGDGGMYTDKLIF.

This clone was counted only a few times. V and J are TRDV1 and TRDJ3; D is uncertain. CDR1 is TSWWSYY and CDR2 is QGS in the germline V gene. The CDR3 loop spans 22 amino acids. V dropped 1 base and J dropped 4 bases, with 26 bases sitting between them. DNA of the CDR3: TGTGCTCTTGGGGAACCGGACGAGGGGTCGTACGTTGACGCTTGGGACACCCGACAGATGTTTTTC. Encoded protein: CALGEPDEGSYVDAWDTRQMFF.

This sequence joins TRDV1 and TRDJ1, with TRDD3 matching 10 bases. The CDR3 covers 18 residues. Germline lookup yields CDR1 TSWWSYY and CDR2 QGS. The CDR3 reads CALGGGTLGDPYTDKLIF. The DNA for the CDR3 is TGTGCCCTGGGTGGGGGCACACTGGGGGATCCCTACACCGATAAACTCATCTTT.

This clone showed up just a few times. This chain joins TRDV1 and TRDJ1; D not certain. The CDR3 sequence is 17 residues long. Trimming stripped 0 bases from V and 0 bases from J, with 14 bases between. Germline CDR1 is TSWWSYY and CDR2 is QGS. The CDR3 region has the DNA TGTGCTCTTGGGGAACTTCCTCTACCCTCGTACACCGATAAACTCATCTTT. Its translation: CALGELPLPSYTDKLIF.

This clone appeared a few times. The J gene is TRDJ1, the V gene TRDV1; 13 bases line up with TRDD3. Germline CDR1 and CDR2: TSWWSYY and QGS. V was clipped by 3 bases and J by 1 base; unmatched bases: 17. The CDR3 totals 21 residues. The CDR3 region is CALGELPAYWGIRKGTDKLIF. In DNA form, the CDR3 reads TGTGCTCTTGGGGAGCTTCCCGCGTACTGGGGGATACGTAAGGGCACCGATAAACTCATCTTT.

This clone appeared a few times. The V call is TRDV1, the J call TRDJ1, with D perhaps TRDD3 (6 bases). CDR1 and CDR2 from the germline V gene are TSWWSYY and QGS. The CDR3 totals 18 residues. The V and J ends lost 3 bases and 7 bases respectively, with 27 bases between them. The CDR3 loop is CALGDPPHAGDPSGKLIF. The CDR3 DNA is TGTGCTCTTGGGGACCCCCCCCACGCCGGGGATCCATCTGGTAAACTCATCTTT.

This clone was detected only a few times. An end of the junction differs from the germline gene, which may be a read error. The rearrangement uses TRDV1 and TRDJ1, with 10 bases identical to TRDD3. Looked up from germline, CDR1 is TSWWSYY and CDR2 is QGS. The CDR3 length is 21 residues. The CDR3 coding sequence is TGTGCTCTTGGGGAGATAACTTCCTACCGTACTGGGGGATTAAACACCGATAAACCCATCTTT. Residues: CALGEITSYRTGGLNTDKPIF.

The genes are TRDV1 and TRDJ2, with D tentatively TRDD3 (6 bases). Germline matching of the DNA provided the J gene here, since TCRdb leaves it blank. The CDR3 extends over 22 amino acids. V dropped 3 bases and J dropped 4 bases, with 33 bases sitting between them. Looked up from germline, CDR1 is TSWWSYY and CDR2 is QGS. CDR3: CALGDHRVYEMWGERTTAQLFF. The CDR3 DNA reads as TGTGCTCTTGGGGATCATCGGGTCTACGAGATGTGGGGGGAGAGAACGACAGCACAACTCTTCTTT.

This clone was seen only a few times. V is TRDV2 and J is TRDJ3; 7 bases match TRDD3. This CDR3 region has 18 residues. Unmatched junction bases numbered 4, after V lost 0 bases and J lost 0 bases. In germline, CDR1 is GEAIGNYY, CDR2 EKD. CDR3 sequence: CACDTGWGSSWDTRQMFF. CDR3 DNA: TGTGCCTGTGACACCGGATGGGGGAGCTCCTGGGACACCCGACAGATGTTTTTC.

The chain recombines TRDV2 with TRDJ3; 8 positions match TRDD3. The germline CDR1 and CDR2 sequences are GEAIGNYY and EKD. V dropped 3 bases and J dropped 7; count of bases not matched to a gene: 22. There are 21 residues in the CDR3. The CDR3 spells CACDADWGLPTVSFDTRQMFF. For the CDR3, the DNA is TGTGCCTGTGACGCTGACTGGGGGCTACCCACCGTCTCCTTTGACACCCGACAGATGTTTTTC.

CDR3 DNA sequence: TGTGCTCTTGGGGAACTAGCAACACCTAAGCTGGGGGATAAGGGCACCGATAAACTCATCTTT. Translated: CALGELATPKLGDKGTDKLIF. This rearrangement joins TRDV1 to TRDJ1, with TRDD3 identical over 10 bases. Per the germline V gene, CDR1 is TSWWSYY and CDR2 is QGS. The CDR3 is 21 amino acids. J was trimmed by 1 base and V by 0 bases; bases with no gene match: 17.

This sequence joins TRDV3 and TRDJ1, with TRDD3 identical over 10 bases. The CDR3 runs to 16 residues. V lost 4 bases, J lost 3 bases, and 14 bases stayed unmatched. Germline values: CDR1 TVYSNPD, CDR2 GDNSRS (reference sequence). As DNA, the CDR3 is TGTGCCTCCCACGCCAGACTGGGGGATGGAGCCGATAAACTCATCTTT. Protein: CASHARLGDGADKLIF.

The chain couples TRAV29/DV5 to TRDJ3, with 7 positions matching TRDD3. Losses at the gene ends were 2 bases for V and 0 bases for J; bases not matched to a gene: 11. Germline values: CDR1 NSMFDY, CDR2 ISSIKDK. This CDR3 has 19 residues. CDR3 nucleotide sequence: TGTGCAGCAAGATCTTACTGGGGATCTGACTCCTGGGACACCCGACAGATGTTTTTC. It specifies CAARSYWGSDSWDTRQMFF.

This clone was seen more than once but under ten times. The V and J genes are TRDV1 and TRDJ1, with 12 bases matching TRDD3. This CDR3 comprises 20 residues. V lost 0 bases, J lost 3 bases, and 14 bases stayed unmatched. Looked up from germline, CDR1 is TSWWSYY and CDR2 is QGS. The CDR3 is CALGELGTLLGDTKADKLIF. The CDR3 nucleotides read TGTGCTCTTGGGGAACTGGGCACTTTACTGGGGGATACCAAGGCCGATAAACTCATCTTT.

The V call is TRAV29/DV5, the J call TRDJ1; 8 bases are a match to TRDD3. Germline V CDR1 and CDR2: NSMFDY, ISSIKDK. J gave up 3 bases and V 0 bases, and 10 bases lay outside the gene matches. The CDR3 loop spans 16 amino acids. CDR3 region: CAASGKGRDTSDKLIF. The CDR3 nucleotides are TGTGCAGCAAGCGGAAAAGGGAGGGATACGTCCGATAAACTCATCTTT.